This entry lists 7 T cell receptor beta chains sequenced from one sample in a study of graft-versus-host responses after intestinal transplantation. The data were produced by immunoSEQ multiplex PCR, yet TCRdb's version contains in-frame clones alone and is incomplete. The sample has about 98,000 clones, more than 70% seen once; the top ten hold under 1.5%. The source was PBMCs, collected 255 days after intestinal transplant. The receptors shown here come from a human patient who received an intestinal transplant, so some T cells may come from the graft donor.

The chain employs TRBV2 and TRBJ2-7; 8 bases match TRBD1. The CDR3 consists of 16 residues. V lost 6 bases and J lost 5; bases outside the gene matches: 15. Germline V CDR1 and CDR2: SNHLY, FYNNEI. This CDR3 reads CASRARFPGQADEQYV. The CDR3 DNA sequence: TGTGCCAGCAGGGCCCGTTTCCCGGGACAGGCGGACGAGCAGTACGTC.

This clone was observed a handful of times. The chain links TRBV4-1 to TRBJ1-5; no clear D gene. V lost 0 bases, J lost 5 bases, and 8 bases lay in between. The V gene's germline CDR1 is MGHRA and CDR2 YSYEKL. The CDR3 totals 14 residues. The CDR3: CASSQDPAYQPQHF. DNA for the CDR3: TGCGCCAGCAGCCAAGATCCGGCCTATCAGCCCCAGCATTTT.

The genes are TRBV19 and TRBJ2-6; D is undetermined. Germline lookup yields CDR1 LNHDA and CDR2 SQIVND (reference sequence). V was shortened by 2 bases and J by 1 base, with 6 bases between the two germline ends. CDR3 length: 15 amino acids. This CDR3 is CASSIFKSGANVLTF. CDR3 nucleotides: TGTGCCAGTAGTATATTCAAATCTGGGGCCAACGTCCTGACTTTC.

The V and J genes are TRBV4-3 and TRBJ2-3, with TRBD1 identical over 8 bases. This CDR3 is 18 amino acids long. J lost 3 bases, V lost 1 base, and 12 bases had no gene match. The germline V gene encodes CDR1 LGHNA and CDR2 YSLEER. CDR3 bases: TGCGCCAGCAGCCAAGCCCCCAGCCCAGGGACAGGTACAGATACGCAGTATTTT. It is translated as CASSQAPSPGTGTDTQYF.

V usage is TRBV7-8 and J usage is TRBJ2-3, with 12 nucleotides matching TRBD2. The J segment lost 4 bases and the V segment lost 2 bases, leaving 7 bases of the junction unmatched. CDR1 and CDR2 (germline): SGHVS, FQNEAQ. The CDR3 covers 17 residues. The CDR3 spells CASSLYLAGGPADTQYF. CDR3 in DNA: TGTGCCAGCAGCTTATATCTAGCGGGAGGGCCGGCAGATACGCAGTATTTT.

V and J are TRBV27 and TRBJ2-7, with TRBD1 matching 9 bases. This CDR3 is 15 amino acids long. Germline V CDR1 and CDR2: MNHEY, SMNVEV (reference sequence). The V segment lost 0 bases and the J segment 3 bases; nucleotides outside the gene matches: 3. CDR3 residues: CASSLSMDRGYEQYF. The CDR3, as DNA: TGTGCCAGCAGTTTATCGATGGACAGGGGCTACGAGCAGTACTTC.

The J gene is TRBJ2-2, the V gene TRBV2; the match to TRBD2 covers 7 bases. The germline V gene has CDR1 SNHLY and CDR2 FYNNEI. V dropped 6 bases and J dropped 4; count of bases not matched to a gene: 17. The CDR3 spans 18 residues. The CDR3 nucleotides are TGTGCCAGCAGCCGCCCCGGATCGGCGGGGGACCCCACCGGGGAGCTGTTTTTT. Translated: CASSRPGSAGDPTGELFF.